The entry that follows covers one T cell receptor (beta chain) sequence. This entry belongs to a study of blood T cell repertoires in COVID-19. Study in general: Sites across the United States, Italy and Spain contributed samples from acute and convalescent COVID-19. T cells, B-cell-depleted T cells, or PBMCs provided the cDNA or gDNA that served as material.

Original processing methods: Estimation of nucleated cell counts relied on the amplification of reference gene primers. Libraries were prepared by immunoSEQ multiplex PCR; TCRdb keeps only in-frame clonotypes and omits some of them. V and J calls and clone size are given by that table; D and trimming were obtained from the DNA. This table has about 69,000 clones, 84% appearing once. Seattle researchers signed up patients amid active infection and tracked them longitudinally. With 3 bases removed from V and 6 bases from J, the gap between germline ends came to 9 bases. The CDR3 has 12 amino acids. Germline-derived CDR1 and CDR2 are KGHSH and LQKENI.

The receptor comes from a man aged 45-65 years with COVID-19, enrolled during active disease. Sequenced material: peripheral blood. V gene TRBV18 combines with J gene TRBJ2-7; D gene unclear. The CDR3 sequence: CASSPERGEQYF. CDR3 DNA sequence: TGTGCCAGCTCACCGGAAAGAGGCGAGCAGTACTTC. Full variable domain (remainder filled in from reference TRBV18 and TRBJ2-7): NAGVMQNPRHLVRRRGQEARLRCSPMKGHSHVYWYRQLPEEGLKFMVYLQKENIIDESGMPKERFSAEFPKEGPSILRIQQVVRGDSAAYFCASSPERGEQYFGPGTRLTVT.